These T cell receptor beta chains were read from a single sample in a study of T cells in Graves' hyperthyroidism and ophthalmopathy. TCRdb re-derived calls from the multiplex PCR reads in MiXCR, one entry per CDR3 protein. The sample includes 340,000 or so distinct CDR3 sequences, roughly 17% of them seen just once. The sequenced sample was blood. The receptors were gathered from a man aged 25-40 years with Graves' hyperthyroidism. Both conserved end residues are trimmed from each CDR3.

V gene	CDR3 protein
TRBV5-1	ASSSTLAGGRGEQF
TRBV12-3/TRBV12-4	ASKVGQMNTGELF
TRBV13	ASSHPVERVMGGGTDTQY
TRBV15	ATSRDKGRRTDTQY
TRBV7-9	ASSLQGQEKLF
TRBV20-1	SAATGGAEQY
TRBV20-1	SARDLVAGGGSSYNEQF
TRBV20-1	SARDQGRSMGNTIY
TRBV13	ASSLGDTYEQF
TRBV6-1	ASILDRGYEQY
TRBV5-1	ASSMGENNEQF
TRBV28	ASTRWGGTDTQY
TRBV20-1	SARDRVRGNTEAF
TRBV11-2	ASSLVGQALH
TRBV28	ASSFPRLAGDNEQF
TRBV29-1	SVGGGRASYNEQF
TRBV5-6	ASSPDTNTEAC
TRBV12-3/TRBV12-4	ASNLAATDTQY
TRBV12-5	ASGLGPAGEI
TRBV5-1	ASSLRTAAGTEAF
TRBV12-3/TRBV12-4	ASSRQGWEKLF
TRBV27	ASSLFGTDEAF
TRBV2	ASSSSPAQETQY
TRBV24-1	ATSDAAGQALTDTQY
TRBV9	ASSVAGGTNTGELF
TRBV7-8	ASSLEGWYSNQPQH
TRBV20-1	SARVTGGDEQF
TRBV20-1	SARLTGELF
TRBV24-1	ATSAGIYGYT
TRBV18	ASSVPGQGPNEKLF
TRBV7-2	ASSFMFSARNEQF
TRBV7-2	ASSLFGTAYNEQF
TRBV20-1	SALAGEGHTQY
TRBV14	ASSRYSGTSGEGRVDTQY
TRBV20-1	SASSTESYEQY
TRBV27	ASSLDRGGTGELF
TRBV9	ASSVDDSPLH
TRBV7-8	AIGGGEDTQY
TRBV25-1	ASSGNNEQF
TRBV5-5	ASSAPEVRMNTEAF
TRBV3-1	ATELRTSSYNEQF
TRBV7-2	ASSPSGLQETQY
TRBV7-2	ASSFHSLMQGLAEQY
TRBV9	ASSGRGQTSYNEQF
TRBV5-8	ASSLIPGFDYEQY
TRBV29-1	SVHRGYEQY
TRBV10-1	ASSEQDGFANNEQF
TRBV18	ASSPELAPTY
TRBV5-4	ASSFGEKGEQY
TRBV30	AWSRDPSSGNTIY
TRBV7-9	ASSLTGVGELF